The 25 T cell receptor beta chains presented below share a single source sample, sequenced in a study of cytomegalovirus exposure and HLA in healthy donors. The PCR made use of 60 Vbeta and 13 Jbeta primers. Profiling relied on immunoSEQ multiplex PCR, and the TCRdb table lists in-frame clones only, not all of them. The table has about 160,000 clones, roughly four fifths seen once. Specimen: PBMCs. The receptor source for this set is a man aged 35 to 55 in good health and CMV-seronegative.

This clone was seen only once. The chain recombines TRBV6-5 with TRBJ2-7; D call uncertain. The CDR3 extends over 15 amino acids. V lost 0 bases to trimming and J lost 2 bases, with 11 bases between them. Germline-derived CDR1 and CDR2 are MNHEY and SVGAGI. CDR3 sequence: CASSYSTLSAYEQYF. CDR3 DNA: TGTGCCAGCAGTTACTCGACGCTCAGCGCCTACGAGCAGTACTTC.

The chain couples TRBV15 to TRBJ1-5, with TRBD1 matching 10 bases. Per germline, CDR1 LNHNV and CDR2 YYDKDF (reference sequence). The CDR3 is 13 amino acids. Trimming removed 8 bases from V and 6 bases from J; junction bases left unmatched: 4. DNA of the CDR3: TGTGCCACCGGACAGGGGGTGACTCAGCCCCAGCATTTT. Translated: CATGQGVTQPQHF.

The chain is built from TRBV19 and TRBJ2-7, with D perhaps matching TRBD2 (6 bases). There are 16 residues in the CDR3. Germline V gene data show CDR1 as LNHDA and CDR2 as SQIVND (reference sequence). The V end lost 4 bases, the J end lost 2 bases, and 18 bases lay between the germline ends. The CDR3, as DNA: TGTGCCAGTAGTAGTAACGTCGGGGGAAAGGCCTACGAGCAGTACTTC. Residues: CASSSNVGGKAYEQYF.

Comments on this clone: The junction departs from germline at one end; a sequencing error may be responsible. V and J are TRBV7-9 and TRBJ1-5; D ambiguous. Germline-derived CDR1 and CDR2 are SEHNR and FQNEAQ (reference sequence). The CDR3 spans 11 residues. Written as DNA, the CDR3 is TGTGCCAGCAGTTTAGGCCGGAGTAAGCATTTT. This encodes CASSLGRSKHF. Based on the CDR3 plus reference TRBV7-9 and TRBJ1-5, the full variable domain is DTGVSQNPRHKITKRGQNVTFRCDPISEHNRLYWYRQTLGQGPEFLTYFQNEAQLEKSRLLSDRFSAERPKGSFSTLEIQRTEQGDSAMYLCASSLGRSKHFGDGTRLSIL.

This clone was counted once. The CDR3, as DNA: TGTGCCAGCAGCATAGGGACAGGACTGAGCTCCTACGAGCAGTACTTC. Translated, it gives CASSIGTGLSSYEQYF. The rearrangement joins TRBV7-2 to TRBJ2-7; TRBD1 matches 8 bases. The CDR3 contains 16 residues. V dropped 5 bases and J dropped 0; count of bases not matched to a gene: 9. Looked up from germline, CDR1 is SGHTA and CDR2 is FQGNSA.

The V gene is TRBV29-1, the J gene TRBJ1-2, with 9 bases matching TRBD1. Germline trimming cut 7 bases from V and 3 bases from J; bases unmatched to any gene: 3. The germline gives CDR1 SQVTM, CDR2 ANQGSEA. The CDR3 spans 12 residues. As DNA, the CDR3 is TGCAGCGCCCGACAGGGGGACTATGGCTACACCTTC. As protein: CSARQGDYGYTF.

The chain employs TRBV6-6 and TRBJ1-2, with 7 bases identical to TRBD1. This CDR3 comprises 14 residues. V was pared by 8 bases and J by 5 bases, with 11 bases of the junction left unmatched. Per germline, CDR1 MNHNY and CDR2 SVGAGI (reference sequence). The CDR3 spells CASRPQQGIYGYTF. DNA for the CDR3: TGTGCCAGCCGACCCCAACAGGGGATATATGGCTACACCTTC.

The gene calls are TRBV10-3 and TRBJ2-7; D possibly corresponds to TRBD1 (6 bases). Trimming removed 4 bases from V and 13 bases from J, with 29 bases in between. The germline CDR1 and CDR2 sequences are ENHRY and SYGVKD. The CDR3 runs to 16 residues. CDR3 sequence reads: CAISVTGMRGGPSQYF. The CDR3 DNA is TGTGCCATCAGTGTTACGGGGATGAGAGGGGGTCCCTCTCAATACTTC.

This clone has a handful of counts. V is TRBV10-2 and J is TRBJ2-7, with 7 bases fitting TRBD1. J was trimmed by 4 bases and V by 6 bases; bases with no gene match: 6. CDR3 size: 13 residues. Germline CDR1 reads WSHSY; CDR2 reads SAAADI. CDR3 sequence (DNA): TGCGCCAGCAGCGGGACAGCAGCTTACGAGCAGTACTTC. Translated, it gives CASSGTAAYEQYF.

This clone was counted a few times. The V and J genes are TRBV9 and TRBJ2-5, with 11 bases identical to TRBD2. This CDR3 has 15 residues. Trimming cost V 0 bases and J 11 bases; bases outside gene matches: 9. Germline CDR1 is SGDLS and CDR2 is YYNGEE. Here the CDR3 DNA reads TGTGCCAGCAGCGTAGGGACTAGCGGGTTTGAGGAGCAGTACTTC. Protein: CASSVGTSGFEEQYF.

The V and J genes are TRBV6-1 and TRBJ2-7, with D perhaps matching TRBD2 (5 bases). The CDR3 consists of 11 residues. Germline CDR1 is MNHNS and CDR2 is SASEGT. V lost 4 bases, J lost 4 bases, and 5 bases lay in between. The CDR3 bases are TGTGCCAGCAGTGGGACTTACGAGCAGTACTTC. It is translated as CASSGTYEQYF.

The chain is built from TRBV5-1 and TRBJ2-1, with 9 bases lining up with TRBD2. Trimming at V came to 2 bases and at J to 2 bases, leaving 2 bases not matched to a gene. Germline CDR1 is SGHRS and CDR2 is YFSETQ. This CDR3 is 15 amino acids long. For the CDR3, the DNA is TGCGCCAGCAGCTTAGTAGCGGGGGCCTACAATGAGCAGTTCTTC. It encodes CASSLVAGAYNEQFF. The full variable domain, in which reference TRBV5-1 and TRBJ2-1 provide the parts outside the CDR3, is KAGVTQTPRYLIKTRGQQVTLSCSPISGHRSVSWYQQTPGQGLQFLFEYFSETQRNKGNFPGRFSGRQFSNSRSEMNVSTLELGDSALYLCASSLVAGAYNEQFFGPGTRLTVL.

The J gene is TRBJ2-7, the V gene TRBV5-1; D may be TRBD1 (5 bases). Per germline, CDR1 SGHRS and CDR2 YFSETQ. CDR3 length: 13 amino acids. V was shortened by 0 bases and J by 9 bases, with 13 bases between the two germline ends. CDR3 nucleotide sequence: TGCGCCAGCAGCTTGGATTCAGGGTTCTTGCAGTACTTC. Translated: CASSLDSGFLQYF.

In DNA form, the CDR3 reads TGTGCCAGCTCACCACCCATCAGGGGGCGGGAGACCCAGTACTTC. This codes for CASSPPIRGRETQYF. The chain uses TRBV18 and TRBJ2-5, with 8 nucleotides matching TRBD1. The CDR3 totals 15 residues. With 0 bases clipped from V and 5 bases from J, the junction kept 5 bases outside the gene matches. Germline-derived CDR1 and CDR2 are KGHSH and LQKENI.

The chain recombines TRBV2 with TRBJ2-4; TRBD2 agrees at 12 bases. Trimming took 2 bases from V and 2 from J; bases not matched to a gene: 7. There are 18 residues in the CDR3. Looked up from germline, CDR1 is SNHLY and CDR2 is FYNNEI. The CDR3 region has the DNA TGTGCCAGCAGTGAAAGTCTAGCGGGGGGGCTTTCCAAAAACATTCAGTACTTC. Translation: CASSESLAGGLSKNIQYF. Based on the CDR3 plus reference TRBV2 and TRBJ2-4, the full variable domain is EPEVTQTPSHQVTQMGQEVILRCVPISNHLYFYWYRQILGQKVEFLVSFYNNEISEKSEIFDDQFSVERPDGSNFTLKIRSTKLEDSAMYFCASSESLAGGLSKNIQYFGAGTRLSVL.

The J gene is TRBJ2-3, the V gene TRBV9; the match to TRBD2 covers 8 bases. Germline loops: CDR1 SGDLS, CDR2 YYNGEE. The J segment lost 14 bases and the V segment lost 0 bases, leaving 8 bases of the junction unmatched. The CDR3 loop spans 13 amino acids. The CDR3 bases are TGTGCCAGCAGCGTAGCTGCGGGGGGTAATTCGTATTTT. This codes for CASSVAAGGNSYF.

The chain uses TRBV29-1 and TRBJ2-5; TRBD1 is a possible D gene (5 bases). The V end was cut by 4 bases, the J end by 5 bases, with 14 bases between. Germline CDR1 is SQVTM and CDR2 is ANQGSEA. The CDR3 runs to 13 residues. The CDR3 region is CSVVRDQGETQYF. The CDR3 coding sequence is TGCAGCGTTGTCAGGGATCAAGGGGAGACCCAGTACTTC.

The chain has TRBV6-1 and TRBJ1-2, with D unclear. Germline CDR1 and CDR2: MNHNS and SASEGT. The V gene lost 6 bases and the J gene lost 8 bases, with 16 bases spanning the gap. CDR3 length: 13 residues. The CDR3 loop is CASRTGGVRGYTF. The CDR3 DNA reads TGTGCCAGCAGAACGGGCGGGGTGAGAGGCTACACCTTC.

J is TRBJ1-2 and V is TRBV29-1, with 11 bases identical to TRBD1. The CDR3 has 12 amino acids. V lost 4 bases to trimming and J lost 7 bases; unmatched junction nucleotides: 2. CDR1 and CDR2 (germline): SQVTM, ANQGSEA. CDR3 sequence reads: CSVAGTGGGYTF. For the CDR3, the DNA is TGCAGCGTTGCCGGGACAGGGGGTGGCTACACCTTC.

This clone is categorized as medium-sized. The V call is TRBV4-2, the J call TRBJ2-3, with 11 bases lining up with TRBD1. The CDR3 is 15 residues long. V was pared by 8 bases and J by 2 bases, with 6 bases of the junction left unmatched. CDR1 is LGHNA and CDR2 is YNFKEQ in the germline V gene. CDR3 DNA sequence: TGTGCCAGCCAACCGGGACAGGGGGACACAGATACGCAGTATTTT. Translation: CASQPGQGDTDTQYF.

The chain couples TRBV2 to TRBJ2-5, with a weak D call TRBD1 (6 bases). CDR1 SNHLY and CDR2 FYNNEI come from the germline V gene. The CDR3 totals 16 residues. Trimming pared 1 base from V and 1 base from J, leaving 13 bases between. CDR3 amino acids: CASSEVRTTGQETQYF. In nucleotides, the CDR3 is TGTGCCAGCAGTGAAGTCCGGACGACAGGCCAAGAGACCCAGTACTTC.

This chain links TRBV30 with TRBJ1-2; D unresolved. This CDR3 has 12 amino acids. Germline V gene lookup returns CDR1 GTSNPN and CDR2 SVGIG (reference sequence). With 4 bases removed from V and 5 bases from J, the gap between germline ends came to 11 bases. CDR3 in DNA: TGTGCCTGGACGCCGGCGGGGTATGGCTACACCTTC. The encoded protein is CAWTPAGYGYTF.

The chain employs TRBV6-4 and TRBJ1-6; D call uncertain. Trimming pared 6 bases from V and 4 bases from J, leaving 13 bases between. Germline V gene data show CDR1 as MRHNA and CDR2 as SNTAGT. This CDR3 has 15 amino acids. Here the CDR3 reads CASRPTALYNSPLHF. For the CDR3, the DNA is TGTGCCAGCAGGCCTACAGCCTTATATAATTCACCCCTCCACTTT.

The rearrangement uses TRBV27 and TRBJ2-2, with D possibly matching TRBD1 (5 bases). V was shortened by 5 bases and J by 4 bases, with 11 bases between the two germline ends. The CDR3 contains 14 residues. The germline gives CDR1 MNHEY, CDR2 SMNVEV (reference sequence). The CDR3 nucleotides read TGTGCCAGCAGTAAGGGGTGGGGCACCGGGGAGCTGTTTTTT. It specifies CASSKGWGTGELFF.

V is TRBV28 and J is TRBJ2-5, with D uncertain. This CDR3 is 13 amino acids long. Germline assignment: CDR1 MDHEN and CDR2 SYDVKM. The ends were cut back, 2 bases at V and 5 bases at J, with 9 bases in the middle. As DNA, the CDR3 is TGTGCCAGCAGTTTAGGTGCCCGGGAGACCCAGTACTTC. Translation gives CASSLGARETQYF.